The 12 T cell receptor beta chains below come from one sample, sequenced in a study of blood T cell repertoires in COVID-19. Only in-frame clones appear in the TCRdb table, and some are missing; sequencing was by immunoSEQ multiplex PCR. The data show roughly 180,000 clones, more than 70% seen once. The sample taken for sequencing was PBMCs or T cells enriched from blood (not recorded which). These receptors all stem from a man aged 40-49 years who had recovered from COVID-19.

This chain uses TRBV6-5 with TRBJ2-6, with TRBD1 matching over 9 bases. In germline, CDR1 is MNHEY, CDR2 SVGAGI. This CDR3 is 15 amino acids long. V dropped 11 bases and J dropped 3; count of bases not matched to a gene: 8. The CDR3 reads CAAGTGNVGANVLTF. The CDR3 DNA reads as TGTGCCGCCGGGACAGGGAATGTTGGGGCCAACGTCCTGACTTTC.

V is TRBV7-9 and J is TRBJ2-1, with D uncertain. Germline loops: CDR1 SEHNR, CDR2 FQNEAQ (reference sequence). The length of the CDR3 is 13 residues. Trimming pared 3 bases from V and 6 bases from J, leaving 9 bases between. CDR3 coding DNA: TGTGCCAGCAGCTTTCAATCGGTCAATGAGCAGTTCTTC. Translation gives CASSFQSVNEQFF.

The rearrangement joins TRBV16 to TRBJ1-5, with 9 positions matching TRBD1. Unmatched junction bases numbered 6, after V lost 0 bases and J lost 3 bases. Per germline, CDR1 KGHSY and CDR2 FQNENV. The CDR3 totals 17 residues. The CDR3 coding sequence is TGTGCCAGCAGCCAATCTACCGGGACAGGGTCCAATCAGCCCCAGCATTTT. Translation gives CASSQSTGTGSNQPQHF.

The V gene is TRBV21-1, the J gene TRBJ1-6. TRBV21-1 is tagged as a pseudogene. CDR3 size: 10 residues. Written as DNA, the CDR3 is TGTGCCAGCGTACGGGGAGCTCTCCACTTT. Amino acids: CASVRGALHF.

The chain combines TRBV27 with TRBJ1-1; D is possibly TRBD1 (6 bases). V gave up 7 bases and J gave up 1 base, with 10 bases separating them. Germline V gene sequence: CDR1 MNHEY, CDR2 SMNVEV (reference sequence). The CDR3 contains 13 residues. In DNA, the CDR3 is TGTGCCAGCACTGGGACACCGAACACTGAAGCTTTCTTT. This codes for CASTGTPNTEAFF.

The V gene is TRBV24-1, the J gene TRBJ2-7; no clear D gene. Trimming cost V 4 bases and J 0 bases, with 12 bases left between them. The CDR3 contains 15 residues. Germline values: CDR1 KGHDR, CDR2 SFDVKD. CDR3: CATSEGGQSSYEQYF. CDR3 in DNA: TGTGCCACCAGTGAGGGTGGGCAGAGCTCCTACGAGCAGTACTTC.

The rearrangement uses TRBV5-5 and TRBJ2-7, with a weak D call TRBD1 (6 bases). CDR1 and CDR2 from the germline V gene are SGHKS and YYEKEE (reference sequence). The CDR3 covers 16 residues. The V and J ends lost 3 bases and 0 bases respectively, with 16 bases between them. The CDR3 reads CASSYTGTQSSYEQYF. The CDR3, as DNA: TGTGCCAGCAGCTACACCGGGACACAGAGCTCCTACGAGCAGTACTTC.

The chain carries TRBV7-9 and TRBJ2-1; 11 bases match TRBD2. The junction had 4 bases not matched to a gene; V was cut back by 3 bases and J by 0 bases. The germline V gene encodes CDR1 SEHNR and CDR2 FQNEAQ (reference sequence). The length of the CDR3 is 17 residues. The CDR3 protein is CASSFTSGGLSYNEQFF. The CDR3 region has the DNA TGTGCCAGCAGCTTTACTAGCGGGGGACTCTCCTACAATGAGCAGTTCTTC.

V usage is TRBV3-1 (or the pseudogene TRBV3-2) and J usage is TRBJ2-7; 8 bases map to TRBD2. The CDR3 totals 13 residues. Trimming at V came to 4 bases and at J to 3 bases, leaving 2 bases not matched to a gene. Germline loops: CDR1 LGHDT, CDR2 YNNKEL (reference sequence). For the CDR3, the DNA is TGTGCCAGCAGCCCCGGGACTAGCTACGAGCAGTACTTC. It is translated as CASSPGTSYEQYF.

The V gene is TRBV27, the J gene TRBJ2-1; TRBD2 matches at 7 bases. Germline V gene sequence: CDR1 MNHEY, CDR2 SMNVEV (reference sequence). The length of the CDR3 is 16 residues. V gave up 4 bases and J gave up 5 bases; unmatched junction bases: 11. DNA of the CDR3: TGTGCCAGCAGTTGGCGTAAGGCGGGAGATAACAATGAGCAGTTCTTC. This gives the protein CASSWRKAGDNNEQFF.

V and J are TRBV5-6 and TRBJ1-1; D is unclear. Trimming took off 0 bases at V and 1 base at J, with 4 bases between the two ends. Per the germline V gene, CDR1 is SGHDT and CDR2 is YYEEEE. CDR3 length: 13 residues. The CDR3 spells CASSLGRNTEAFF. The DNA of the CDR3 is TGTGCCAGCAGCTTGGGTAGGAACACTGAAGCTTTCTTT.

The V call is TRBV12-5, the J call TRBJ2-2; D might be TRBD1 (6 bases). The CDR3 sequence is 16 residues long. Germline CDR1 reads LGHNT; CDR2 reads FRNRAP. Trimming took off 5 bases at V and 5 bases at J, with 18 bases between the two ends. CDR3: CASGPTVSGETGELFF. DNA of the CDR3: TGTGCTAGTGGTCCAACTGTTTCAGGGGAGACCGGGGAGCTGTTTTTT.